This T cell receptor (beta chain) was profiled in a study of esophageal squamous cell carcinoma tumors (dated by TCRdb to the early 2020s). About the full investigation: Principal component analysis with K-means clustering of immunohistochemical values for T-cell and checkpoint markers was used to divide patients into immuno relation high and low groups. The roughly eleven cases yielded approximately 1.7 million total TCRalpha reads and 1 million to 1.3 million total TCRbeta reads, and around 30,000 and 35,000 of those reads, respectively, were unique. The purpose of the study was to evaluate TCR repertoire diversity and shared TCR repertoires of T cells in the tumor environment of esophageal squamous cell carcinoma. The wider cohort included approximately 53 esophageal squamous cell carcinoma patients in Japan who were treated with surgery, of whom approximately 20 were high and approximately 32 were low immuno relation cases. TCR sequencing was performed on 10 or so patients, consisting of five randomly selected high immuno relation cases and five background-matched low immuno relation cases.

Library construction relied on 5' RACE. A PCR using KAPA HiFi with TCRalpha or TCRbeta constant-region primers and a P20EA primer was followed by a nested second PCR with CA2 or CB2. Amplification of TCR genes was performed by unbiased adaptor ligation RT-PCR, in which reverse transcription was carried out with Superscript III and a polyT18-containing BSL-18E primer. After second-strand synthesis and blunting, the P10EA/P20EA adaptor was ligated to the cDNA 5' end, followed by NotI digestion. Both the first and second PCRs consisted of around 20 cycles of 98 degrees C for 20 s, 65 degrees C for 30 s and 72 degrees C for 1 min. The Nextera XT Index kit v2 Set A was used to index the amplicons, which were then pooled in equimolar amounts and quantified with a Qubit 2.0 Fluorometer. Sequencing was carried out on the Illumina MiSeq platform with 2x300 bp paired-end reads. The original methods were these. Reads were assigned to V and J genes by highest identity to IMGT reference sequences using Repertoire Genesis software ver.1.0. The CDR3 region was defined as running from Cys104 to Phe118 plus Gly119 and was then translated, while a unique sequence read was defined by a distinct combination of V, J and CDR3 amino acids. Shared V|J combinations were selected as significant in both a Fisher's exact test in edgeR and a Mann Whitney U test. Repertoire dissimilarity index was computed with the R rdi package after removing singletons and bootstrapping 500 repertoire combinations. The raw public data were reprocessed by TCRdb itself: fastp quality trimming at Q25, MiXCR clonotype calling, in-frame beta chains only. Every distinct CDR3 protein forms one entry, paired with its most common genes and DNA. The V and J calls come from TCRdb's annotation, not from the publication. This sample has fewer than 7,000 distinct CDR3 sequences in its table, and around a fifth of those were observed once. The top ten hold around 31% of the sample.

The CDR1 and CDR2 encoded by the germline V gene are SGDLS and YYNGEE. The V and J ends are trimmed by 2 bases and 6 bases, leaving 12 bases between them. The cysteine opens and the phenylalanine closes a CDR3 of 13 amino acids. This entry keeps only the CDR3 DNA: 39 bases, framed from base 1. This clonotype was observed a few times. The target of this receptor is not known. No base quality information exists; no much larger clone differs at one position. Enrollment excluded patients who had received neoadjuvant chemotherapy or who had no clinical information. The TCR-sequenced cases shown were male and had subtotal esophagectomy with 2- or 3-field lymphadenectomy. RNA was isolated from bulk tumor tissue sections using a Qiagen AllPrep kit, and no T-cell sorting was performed. Small sections of surgically resected tumor tissue were stored in RNAlater reagent at -80°C until RNA extraction. Broad study findings and their caveats: In about 30% of the 10 cases, a single TCRalpha VJ recombination dominated, and TCRalpha diversity seemed to be reduced. Only a few cases were included in the TCR repertoire analysis, and no investigation at the CDR3 clonotype level was carried out. Given the large variation in the TCRalphabeta repertoire, the shared V|J recombination candidates might have been chosen by chance. Total TCR repertoire counts did not differ between groups, but significant repertoire counts were higher in the high immuno relation group. Since the TCRalpha and TCRbeta chains were sequenced separately, neither the chain pairing nor the recognized antigens could be determined. Over 26 TRAV|TRAJ and 20 to 25 TRBV|TRBJ combinations appeared shared among high immuno relation cases, including TRAV13-1|TRAJ22 and TRBV7-9|TRBJ2-7.

Sequenced material: tumor tissue. The sequence is built from TRBV9 and TRBJ2-7; TRBD2 is possibly the D segment (5 matching bases). The clonotype originates from a man between 45 and 79 years old with esophageal squamous cell carcinoma. In nucleotides, the sequence is TGTGCCAGCAGCGTCACTAGTCTGGGCGAGCAGTACTTC. Translated, this is CASSVTSLGEQYF.